These T cell receptor beta chains were read from a single sample in a study of T cells in Graves' hyperthyroidism and ophthalmopathy. TCRdb recomputed calls from the multiplex PCR reads with MiXCR, one row per CDR3 protein. The table has fewer than 250,000 distinct CDR3 sequences, about a sixth seen once. The sample consisted of blood. All receptors derive from a man in his fifties or sixties with Graves' hyperthyroidism. The CDR3 runs from the conserved cysteine through the conserved F or W. A D gene is named only where the DNA matches it firmly. Clone size, where shown, is once, few, many, or a class for clones that have expanded.

d_call: .; j_call: TRBJ2-1; v_call: TRBV7-2; clone_size: many; cdr3_length: 14; cdr3_aa: CASSLVGRTSEQFF; cdr3_nt: TGTGCCAGCAGCTTAGTTGGCCGTACCAGTGAGCAGTTCTTC
d_call: TRBD1; j_call: TRBJ1-2; v_call: TRBV5-1; clone_size: .; cdr3_length: 15; cdr3_aa: CASSPGQGAGYGYTF; cdr3_nt: TGCGCCAGCAGCCCCGGACAGGGGGCGGGCTATGGCTACACCTTC
d_call: .; j_call: TRBJ2-5; v_call: TRBV4-1; clone_size: many; cdr3_length: 13; cdr3_aa: CASSHWRGETQYF; cdr3_nt: TGCGCCAGCAGCCATTGGAGGGGAGAGACCCAGTACTTC
d_call: TRBD2; j_call: TRBJ2-1; v_call: TRBV6-2/TRBV6-3; clone_size: few; cdr3_length: 16; cdr3_aa: CASRSTTSGSGNEQFF; cdr3_nt: TGTGCCAGCAGGTCCACAACTAGCGGGAGTGGGAATGAGCAGTTCTTC
d_call: TRBD1; j_call: TRBJ1-2; v_call: TRBV20-1; clone_size: few; cdr3_length: 14; cdr3_aa: CSASQGGQGYGYTF; cdr3_nt: TGCAGTGCTAGCCAGGGGGGACAGGGTTATGGCTACACCTTC
d_call: .; j_call: TRBJ2-7; v_call: TRBV20-1; clone_size: many; cdr3_length: 14; cdr3_aa: CSASRTASSYEQYF; cdr3_nt: TGCAGTGCTAGTCGGACGGCGAGCTCCTACGAGCAGTACTTC
d_call: TRBD2; j_call: TRBJ2-3; v_call: TRBV20-1; clone_size: few; cdr3_length: 16; cdr3_aa: CSASHWASGHTDTQYF; cdr3_nt: TGCAGTGCTAGTCATTGGGCTAGCGGGCATACAGATACGCAGTATTTT
d_call: .; j_call: TRBJ1-4; v_call: TRBV20-1; clone_size: few; cdr3_length: 14; cdr3_aa: CSAMGGSTNEKLFF; cdr3_nt: TGCAGTGCTATGGGGGGCAGTACTAATGAAAAACTGTTTTTT
d_call: TRBD1; j_call: TRBJ2-2; v_call: TRBV3-1; clone_size: many; cdr3_length: 14; cdr3_aa: CASSRQGSVGELFF; cdr3_nt: TGTGCCAGCAGTCGACAGGGTAGTGTCGGGGAGCTGTTTTTT
d_call: TRBD1; j_call: TRBJ1-5; v_call: TRBV10-3; clone_size: few; cdr3_length: 14; cdr3_aa: CAISDGTGVQPQHF; cdr3_nt: TGTGCCATCAGTGATGGGACAGGGGTTCAGCCCCAGCATTTT
d_call: TRBD2; j_call: TRBJ2-3; v_call: TRBV30; clone_size: many; cdr3_length: 14; cdr3_aa: CAFFRGDYTDTQYF; cdr3_nt: TGTGCCTTCTTTCGGGGGGACTACACAGATACGCAGTATTTT
d_call: .; j_call: TRBJ2-1; v_call: TRBV6-1; clone_size: many; cdr3_length: 15; cdr3_aa: CASSEGLVGLSEQFF; cdr3_nt: TGTGCCAGCAGTGAGGGGCTAGTTGGGTTAAGTGAGCAGTTCTTC
d_call: TRBD2; j_call: TRBJ2-2; v_call: TRBV29-1; clone_size: once; cdr3_length: 16; cdr3_aa: CSVEARGLADTGEPFF; cdr3_nt: TGCAGCGTTGAAGCCCGGGGACTAGCGGACACCGGGGAGCCGTTTTTT
d_call: .; j_call: TRBJ2-7; v_call: TRBV7-3; clone_size: many; cdr3_length: 11; cdr3_aa: CASSRVYEQYF; cdr3_nt: TGTGCCAGCAGCAGAGTCTACGAGCAGTACTTC
d_call: .; j_call: TRBJ1-1; v_call: TRBV30; clone_size: many; cdr3_length: 16; cdr3_aa: CAWSALFGRQNTEAFF; cdr3_nt: TGTGCCTGGAGTGCACTCTTCGGGCGGCAGAACACTGAAGCTTTCTTT
d_call: TRBD2; j_call: TRBJ2-7; v_call: TRBV5-5; clone_size: many; cdr3_length: 17; cdr3_aa: CASSPGLAGGSSYEQYF; cdr3_nt: TGTGCCAGCAGCCCGGGACTAGCGGGAGGGAGCTCCTACGAGCAGTACTTC
d_call: .; j_call: TRBJ2-1; v_call: TRBV20-1; clone_size: few; cdr3_length: 11; cdr3_aa: CSAPTDFAPFF; cdr3_nt: TGCAGTGCTCCGACTGACTTTGCTCCGTTCTTC
d_call: .; j_call: TRBJ2-7; v_call: TRBV19; clone_size: .; cdr3_length: 14; cdr3_aa: CASSVGYDDYEQYF; cdr3_nt: TGTGCCAGTAGTGTAGGGTACGACGACTACGAGCAGTACTTC
d_call: .; j_call: TRBJ1-1; v_call: TRBV18; clone_size: many; cdr3_length: 14; cdr3_aa: CASSTTGGNTEAFF; cdr3_nt: TGTGCCAGCTCAACAACCGGGGGGAACACTGAAGCTTTCTTT
d_call: TRBD2; j_call: TRBJ2-1; v_call: TRBV7-2; clone_size: few; cdr3_length: 14; cdr3_aa: CASSQGTSGNEQFF; cdr3_nt: TGTGCCAGCAGCCAGGGGACTAGCGGGAATGAGCAGTTCTTC
d_call: .; j_call: TRBJ2-5; v_call: TRBV7-7; clone_size: .; cdr3_length: 14; cdr3_aa: CASSLVLGQETQYF; cdr3_nt: TGTGCTAGCAGCTTAGTTCTGGGCCAAGAGACCCAGTACTTC
d_call: TRBD1; j_call: TRBJ1-1; v_call: TRBV28; clone_size: .; cdr3_length: 14; cdr3_aa: CASSTRTGDTEAFF; cdr3_nt: TGTGCCAGCAGTACCCGGACAGGGGACACTGAAGCTTTCTTT
d_call: .; j_call: TRBJ1-1; v_call: TRBV5-1; clone_size: many; cdr3_length: 17; cdr3_aa: CASSLFGESIVNTEAFF; cdr3_nt: TGCGCCAGCAGCTTATTTGGGGAGTCAATCGTGAACACTGAAGCTTTCTTT
d_call: .; j_call: TRBJ1-1; v_call: TRBV7-9; clone_size: .; cdr3_length: 15; cdr3_aa: CASSRREVLNTEAFF; cdr3_nt: TGTGCCAGCAGCCGAAGGGAGGTACTGAACACTGAAGCTTTCTTT
d_call: .; j_call: TRBJ1-5; v_call: TRBV6-2/TRBV6-3; clone_size: many; cdr3_length: 12; cdr3_aa: CASTGYNQPQHF; cdr3_nt: TGTGCCAGCACAGGTTACAATCAGCCCCAGCATTTT
d_call: TRBD2; j_call: TRBJ2-1; v_call: TRBV11-3; clone_size: many; cdr3_length: 15; cdr3_aa: CASSQGLAGGNEQFF; cdr3_nt: TGTGCCAGCAGCCAAGGACTAGCGGGAGGAAATGAGCAGTTCTTC
d_call: .; j_call: TRBJ2-1; v_call: TRBV2; clone_size: many; cdr3_length: 15; cdr3_aa: CASSEQGTSYNEQFF; cdr3_nt: TGTGCCAGCAGCGAGCAGGGGACTTCCTACAATGAGCAGTTCTTC
d_call: TRBD2; j_call: TRBJ2-5; v_call: TRBV20-1; clone_size: few; cdr3_length: 15; cdr3_aa: CSARDLGSGSETQYF; cdr3_nt: TGCAGTGCTAGAGATCTGGGTAGCGGGAGTGAGACCCAGTACTTC
d_call: TRBD2; j_call: TRBJ2-3; v_call: TRBV6-1; clone_size: many; cdr3_length: 16; cdr3_aa: CASSPRLALSTDTQYF; cdr3_nt: TGTGCCAGCAGCCCAAGACTAGCACTTAGCACAGATACGCAGTATTTT
d_call: TRBD1; j_call: TRBJ1-2; v_call: TRBV5-6; clone_size: .; cdr3_length: 15; cdr3_aa: CASSPDRGAPYGYTF; cdr3_nt: TGTGCCAGCAGCCCGGACAGGGGCGCTCCCTATGGCTACACCTTC
d_call: .; j_call: TRBJ1-5; v_call: TRBV30; clone_size: many; cdr3_length: 13; cdr3_aa: CAWSPLGSQPQHF; cdr3_nt: TGTGCCTGGAGTCCTCTAGGTAGTCAGCCCCAGCATTTT
d_call: TRBD1; j_call: TRBJ1-1; v_call: TRBV20-1; clone_size: many; cdr3_length: 14; cdr3_aa: CSAPDRYLNTEAFF; cdr3_nt: TGCAGTGCTCCGGACAGGTACCTGAACACTGAAGCTTTCTTT
d_call: .; j_call: TRBJ2-2; v_call: TRBV7-8; clone_size: many; cdr3_length: 13; cdr3_aa: CASSLWTTGELFF; cdr3_nt: TGTGCCAGCAGCCTGTGGACGACCGGGGAGCTGTTTTTT
d_call: .; j_call: TRBJ2-1; v_call: TRBV28; clone_size: many; cdr3_length: 16; cdr3_aa: CASSSPRVRSYNEQFF; cdr3_nt: TGTGCCAGCAGTTCCCCTCGTGTTCGGTCCTACAATGAGCAGTTCTTC
d_call: TRBD1; j_call: TRBJ1-2; v_call: TRBV20-1; clone_size: .; cdr3_length: 18; cdr3_aa: CSAREQGAHLKSGYGYTF; cdr3_nt: TGCAGTGCTAGAGAACAGGGGGCGCATTTAAAATCTGGGTATGGCTACACCTTC
d_call: .; j_call: TRBJ1-2; v_call: TRBV9; clone_size: many; cdr3_length: 14; cdr3_aa: CASSVVGGLGGYTF; cdr3_nt: TGTGCCAGCAGCGTAGTGGGGGGGCTAGGTGGCTACACCTTC
d_call: .; j_call: TRBJ2-3; v_call: TRBV4-1; clone_size: few; cdr3_length: 18; cdr3_aa: CASSLALGRSTDTDTQYF; cdr3_nt: TGCGCCAGCAGCCTGGCCCTGGGACGCTCAACTGACACAGATACGCAGTATTTT
d_call: .; j_call: TRBJ2-7; v_call: TRBV6-1; clone_size: .; cdr3_length: 14; cdr3_aa: CASSVAGFAYEQYF; cdr3_nt: TGTGCCAGCAGTGTTGCGGGGTTCGCCTACGAGCAGTACTTC
d_call: TRBD1; j_call: TRBJ2-3; v_call: TRBV6-1; clone_size: few; cdr3_length: 16; cdr3_aa: CASSEEGASPTDTQYF; cdr3_nt: TGTGCCAGCAGTGAAGAGGGGGCGAGCCCCACAGATACGCAGTATTTT
d_call: .; j_call: TRBJ1-1; v_call: TRBV7-9; clone_size: .; cdr3_length: 16; cdr3_aa: CASSLALGGVNTEAFF; cdr3_nt: TGTGCCAGCAGCTTAGCGCTGGGGGGCGTGAACACTGAAGCTTTCTTT
d_call: .; j_call: TRBJ1-2; v_call: TRBV2; clone_size: many; cdr3_length: 13; cdr3_aa: CASRAGRIGGYTF; cdr3_nt: TGTGCCAGCAGAGCCGGGAGAATCGGCGGCTACACCTTC
d_call: .; j_call: TRBJ1-1; v_call: TRBV7-9; clone_size: many; cdr3_length: 13; cdr3_aa: CASSSQGDTEAFF; cdr3_nt: TGTGCCAGCAGCTCACAGGGAGACACTGAAGCTTTCTTT
d_call: .; j_call: TRBJ2-5; v_call: TRBV20-1; clone_size: .; cdr3_length: 14; cdr3_aa: CSAREYGGQETQYF; cdr3_nt: TGCAGTGCTAGAGAGTACGGGGGACAGGAGACCCAGTACTTC
d_call: TRBD1; j_call: TRBJ1-2; v_call: TRBV20-1; clone_size: many; cdr3_length: 12; cdr3_aa: CSAGRDSYGYTF; cdr3_nt: TGCAGTGCTGGCCGGGACAGCTATGGCTACACCTTC
d_call: TRBD1; j_call: TRBJ2-1; v_call: TRBV7-9; clone_size: .; cdr3_length: 16; cdr3_aa: CASSSSTGVAYNEQFF; cdr3_nt: TGTGCCAGCAGCTCCTCCACAGGGGTCGCCTACAATGAGCAGTTCTTC
d_call: .; j_call: TRBJ2-1; v_call: TRBV7-9; clone_size: .; cdr3_length: 16; cdr3_aa: CASSLAGGTFYNEQFF; cdr3_nt: TGTGCCAGCAGCTTAGCCGGTGGAACGTTCTACAATGAGCAGTTCTTC
d_call: .; j_call: TRBJ2-1; v_call: TRBV18; clone_size: many; cdr3_length: 14; cdr3_aa: CASSPSDNYNEQFF; cdr3_nt: TGTGCCAGCTCACCATCCGACAACTACAATGAGCAGTTCTTC
d_call: .; j_call: TRBJ2-5; v_call: TRBV12-3/TRBV12-4; clone_size: many; cdr3_length: 12; cdr3_aa: CASSLRRETQYF; cdr3_nt: TGTGCCAGCAGTTTACGGAGGGAGACCCAGTACTTC
d_call: .; j_call: TRBJ1-5; v_call: TRBV6-1; clone_size: few; cdr3_length: 14; cdr3_aa: CASNRGSRNQPQHF; cdr3_nt: TGTGCCAGCAATAGAGGGTCTCGGAATCAGCCCCAGCATTTT
d_call: .; j_call: TRBJ2-1; v_call: TRBV30; clone_size: .; cdr3_length: 11; cdr3_aa: CAWSRGPEQFF; cdr3_nt: TGTGCCTGGAGCCGGGGCCCTGAGCAGTTCTTC
d_call: .; j_call: TRBJ1-5; v_call: TRBV28; clone_size: .; cdr3_length: 13; cdr3_aa: CASSEFGNQPQHF; cdr3_nt: TGTGCCAGCTCGGAATTTGGCAATCAGCCCCAGCATTTT
d_call: TRBD1; j_call: TRBJ1-5; v_call: TRBV6-1; clone_size: few; cdr3_length: 17; cdr3_aa: CASSFSSGRGGTQPQHF; cdr3_nt: TGTGCCAGCAGTTTTTCATCCGGCAGGGGGGGTACTCAGCCCCAGCATTTT
d_call: TRBD1; j_call: TRBJ1-2; v_call: TRBV9; clone_size: .; cdr3_length: 15; cdr3_aa: CASSEAGQGGYGYTF; cdr3_nt: TGTGCCAGCAGCGAAGCGGGACAGGGAGGGTATGGCTACACCTTC